The rows below give T cell receptor beta chains drawn from one sample of a study of shared clonotypes between healthy human individuals. Profiling relied on immunoSEQ multiplex PCR, and the TCRdb table lists in-frame clones only, not all of them. The data contain 1.5 million to 1.9 million clones, approximately 98% of them singletons. Sequenced material: naive CD4+ T cells sorted from blood. The receptors come from a man aged 25 to 45 in good health. CDR3s include the opening cysteine and the closing phenylalanine or tryptophan. D genes are given only for firm matches. The size field is filled for only some rows; it gives once, few, many or a size class.

J,D,size,V,DNA,CDR3
TRBJ2-2,.,.,TRBV28,TGTGCCAGCAGTGGATGGTGGGGAGGTCGAAACACCGGGGAGCTGTTTTTT,CASSGWWGGRNTGELFF
TRBJ1-2,.,.,TRBV9,TGTGCCAGCAGCGGAAAACAGGGCAACTATGGCTACACCTTC,CASSGKQGNYGYTF
TRBJ2-1,.,.,TRBV14,TGTGCCAGCAGCCAAGATTTGGCGGGGGAGCAGTTCTTC,CASSQDLAGEQFF
TRBJ2-7,TRBD2,.,TRBV27,TGTGCCAGCAGTTTATATGTGGCGGGAGAAGGGGTCGAGCAGTACTTC,CASSLYVAGEGVEQYF
TRBJ2-1,.,once,TRBV18,TGTGCCAGCGCCGCGGGTCATAACAATGAGCAGTTCTTC,CASAAGHNNEQFF
TRBJ1-2,.,.,TRBV11-2,TGTGCCAGCAGCTTCCCGGGGGCGGCCTATGGCTACACCTTC,CASSFPGAAYGYTF
TRBJ1-1,TRBD1,.,TRBV5-1,TGCGCCAGTACCCCCGGGACAGTGAACACTGAAGCTTTCTTT,CASTPGTVNTEAFF
TRBJ2-1,TRBD2,.,TRBV19,TGTGCCAGTAGCCTAATAGGGAGCGGGAGCTCCTACAATGAGCAGTTCTTC,CASSLIGSGSSYNEQFF
TRBJ2-7,.,.,TRBV7-9,TGTGCCAGCAGCGACTCGGACGCCCGATCCTACGAGCAGTACTTC,CASSDSDARSYEQYF
TRBJ2-1,.,.,TRBV11-2,TGTGCCAGCAGCCACATTAGGGCGGGGAAGCGGAACAATGAGCAGTTCTTC,CASSHIRAGKRNNEQFF
TRBJ2-5,TRBD2,.,TRBV4-3,TGCGCCAGCAGCCAAGGGGGACTAGCTGAAGAGACCCAGTACTTC,CASSQGGLAEETQYF
TRBJ2-7,TRBD2,.,TRBV5-6,TGTGCCAGCAGTTCAGGACTAGCGGCTTACGAGCAGTACTTC,CASSSGLAAYEQYF
TRBJ2-3,.,.,TRBV29-1,TGCAGCGTTGTGATGGGTGGGGATACGCAGTATTTT,CSVVMGGDTQYF
TRBJ2-3,TRBD2,.,TRBV11-2,TGTGCCAGCAGCCCAGGACTAGCGGGGCGGGCTACGCAGTATTTT,CASSPGLAGRATQYF
TRBJ1-3,.,.,TRBV4-1,TGCGCCAGCAGCCAACAGAGGAACGCTGGAAACACCATATATTTT,CASSQQRNAGNTIYF
TRBJ1-4,.,.,TRBV6-6,TGTGCCAGCAGTTACATTTCCCCCAGGGAAAAACTGTTTTTT,CASSYISPREKLFF
TRBJ1-5,TRBD1,once,TRBV4-2,TGTGCCAGCAGCCAAGTATTAAGGGGGCCGGGCAATCAGCCCCAGCATTTT,CASSQVLRGPGNQPQHF
TRBJ2-1,TRBD2,.,TRBV15,TGTGCCACCAGCAGAGTTTTTGGGACTAGCGACTACAATGAGCAGTTCTTC,CATSRVFGTSDYNEQFF
TRBJ2-7,TRBD2,.,TRBV27,TGTGCCAGCAGTTCCCGACTAGCGGGAGCGCGGCAGTACTTC,CASSSRLAGARQYF
TRBJ1-5,.,.,TRBV2,TGTGCCAGCAGTGCAGGATTCAATCAGCCCCAGCATTTT,CASSAGFNQPQHF